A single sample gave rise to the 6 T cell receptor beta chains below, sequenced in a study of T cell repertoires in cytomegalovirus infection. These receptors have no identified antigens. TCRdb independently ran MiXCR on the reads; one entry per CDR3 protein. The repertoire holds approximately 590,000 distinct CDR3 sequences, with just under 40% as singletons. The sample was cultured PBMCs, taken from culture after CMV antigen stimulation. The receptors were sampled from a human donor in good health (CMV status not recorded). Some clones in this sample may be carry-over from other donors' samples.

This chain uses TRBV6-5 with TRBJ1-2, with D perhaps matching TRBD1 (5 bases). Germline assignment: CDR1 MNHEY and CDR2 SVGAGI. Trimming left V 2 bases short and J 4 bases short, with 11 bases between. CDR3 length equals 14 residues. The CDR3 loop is CASSYALGGYGYTF. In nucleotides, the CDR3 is TGTGCCAGCAGTTACGCCCTTGGGGGCTATGGCTACACCTTC.

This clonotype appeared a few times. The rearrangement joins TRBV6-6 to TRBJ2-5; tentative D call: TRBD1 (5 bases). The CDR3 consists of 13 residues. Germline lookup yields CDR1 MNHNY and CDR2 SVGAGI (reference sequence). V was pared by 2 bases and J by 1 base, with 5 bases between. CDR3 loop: CASSYGAQETQYF. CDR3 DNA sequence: TGTGCCAGCAGTTACGGGGCCCAAGAGACCCAGTACTTC.

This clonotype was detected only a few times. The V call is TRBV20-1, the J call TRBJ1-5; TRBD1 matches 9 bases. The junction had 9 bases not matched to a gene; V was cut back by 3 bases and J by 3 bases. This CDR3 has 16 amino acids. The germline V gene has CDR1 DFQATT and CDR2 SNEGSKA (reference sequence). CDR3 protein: CSARRDREGSNQPQHF. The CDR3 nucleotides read TGCAGTGCTAGGCGGGACAGGGAGGGATCCAATCAGCCCCAGCATTTT.

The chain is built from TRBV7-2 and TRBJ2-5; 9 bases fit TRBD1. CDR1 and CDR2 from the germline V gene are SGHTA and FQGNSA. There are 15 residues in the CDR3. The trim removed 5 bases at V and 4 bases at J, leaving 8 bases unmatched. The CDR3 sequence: CASSPNTGGGETQYF. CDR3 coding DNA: TGTGCCAGCAGCCCAAATACAGGGGGCGGAGAGACCCAGTACTTC.

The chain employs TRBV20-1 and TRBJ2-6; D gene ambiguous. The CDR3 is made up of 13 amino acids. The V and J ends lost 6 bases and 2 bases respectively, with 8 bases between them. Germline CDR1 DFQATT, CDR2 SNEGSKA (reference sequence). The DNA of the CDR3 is TGCAGTGCAAGGAAGGCTGGGGCCAACGTCCTGACTTTC. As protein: CSARKAGANVLTF.

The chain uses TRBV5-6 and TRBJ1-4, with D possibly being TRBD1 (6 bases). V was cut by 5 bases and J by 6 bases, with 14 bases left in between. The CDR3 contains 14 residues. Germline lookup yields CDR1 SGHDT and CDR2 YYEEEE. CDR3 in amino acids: CASSRDQGYEKLFF. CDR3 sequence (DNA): TGTGCCAGCAGTCGGGATCAGGGGTATGAAAAACTGTTTTTT.